The clone carrying this T cell receptor beta chain has more than one count but fewer than ten. Its antigen is currently unknown. This record comes from a study of beta chain features in type 1 diabetes. In the study overall: Patients and healthy donors were similar in age, gender and cell yields. Points from the study as a whole: Using cDNA template may skew counts toward highly expressing activated cells. Type 1 diabetes patients showed fewer insertions and more deletions at VDJ junctions.

This CDR3 is 15 amino acids long. Between the trimmed V and J ends, which lost 1 base and 4 bases, there was a span of 14 bases. Germline V CDR1 and CDR2: SGHNT, YYREEE (reference sequence). Sequenced material consisted of expressed TCRB transcripts (all of the isolated RNA was reverse transcribed). Clones were read by immunoSEQ multiplex PCR, and TCRdb kept only the in-frame ones, dropping some. The table lists 390,000 or so clones, over 11% of them singletons. The origin of this receptor is a man younger than 45 in good health. The rearrangement links TRBV5-4 to TRBJ1-2; tentatively, D is TRBD1 (6 bases). The material sequenced was naive CD4+ T cells from blood. DNA of the CDR3: TGTGCCAGCAGCTTGATATTCAGGGGTTCCTATGGCTACACCTTC. As protein: CASSLIFRGSYGYTF. Filled out from reference TRBV5-4 and TRBJ1-2, the complete variable domain reads ETGVTQSPTHLIKTRGQQVTLRCSSQSGHNTVSWYQQALGQGPQFIFQYYREEENGRGNFPPRFSGLQFPNYSSELNVNALELDDSALYLCASSLIFRGSYGYTFGSGTRLTVV.